This entry is about one T cell receptor (beta chain). The antigen this receptor binds is unknown. No clone much larger than this one lies a single base away; base qualities are absent. TCRbeta CDR3 regions were amplified from genomic DNA by means of the immunoSEQ Assay, a bias-controlled multiplex PCR. In the original analysis: Nucleated cell counts per sample were estimated from amplification of reference gene primers within the assay. To quantify the absolute abundance of each unique TCRbeta CDR3 rearrangement, sequence reads were collapsed and filtered. Productive Simpson clonality was computed per sample as the square root of Simpson's diversity index over productive rearrangements. In TCRdb, the immuneACCESS table is reduced to in-frame sequences with V and J assigned. These tables do not hold every clone; where another copy was compared, an unresolved V gene accounts for under half, and the others remain unexplained. D and trimming come from the DNA, and the V and J calls and clone size come from that table. Present in this sample are around 620,000 clones, around 89% of which were seen just once. Roughly 0.25% of the sample rests with the top ten.

This sample is part of a study of blood T cell repertoires in COVID-19 (dated by TCRdb to 2018 to 2021). For the wider study: Samples from collaborators originated in the United States, Italy and Spain and spanned both the acute and convalescent phases of COVID-19. The prospective study material was composed of cDNA or gDNA derived from T cells, B-cell-depleted T cells, or PBMCs. The dataset comprised deeply sampled blood TCRbeta repertoires from subjects exposed to, actively infected with, or recovered from COVID-19. The sample metadata nearly always contained a de-identified subject ID, COVID-19 status, age in years and sex. Samples came from the ongoing ImmuneRACE study (first 160 participants) plus 1,254 subjects from 6 global collaborators. HLA class I and class II types, where available, came from metadata supplied by the sample provider rather than from assay-based typing. A freely available public database, intended as a resource for researchers studying the immune response to SARS-CoV-2, is where the repertoires were released.

In the germline V gene, CDR1 corresponds to SGDLS and CDR2 to YYNGEE. Trimming leaves V shorter by 0 bases and J shorter by 9 bases, with the junction holding 8 bases beyond the gene matches. The cysteine opens and the phenylalanine closes a CDR3 of 15 amino acids. Only the CDR3 portion is preserved as DNA: 45 bases, with reading frame beginning at the first base. Whole blood was collected in K2EDTA tubes by collaborating institutions according to the institutions' own protocols. Collaborator samples were shipped for TCRbeta analysis as frozen whole blood, isolated PBMCs, or DNA extracted from either sample type. The research as a whole found: The amount of clinical and demographic metadata varied by source and participant and was provided uncurated.

The source material was peripheral blood. The chain was built from TRBV9 and TRBJ2-1; TRBD2 fits 8 bases in the junction. The receptor's source is a woman aged 18-30 years with acute or convalescent COVID-19. This receptor carries the CDR3 CASSVDGGGEGEQFF. The sequenced DNA: TGTGCCAGCAGCGTAGACGGGGGGGGCGAAGGTGAGCAGTTCTTC.